One TCR beta chain is described in this entry. Its cognate antigen is unknown. Across several immunoSEQ plates, the genomic DNA of each subset was split evenly. The data were produced by immunoSEQ multiplex PCR, yet TCRdb's version contains in-frame clones alone and is incomplete. The sample holds about 2.4 million clones, over 85% seen once. The data belong to a study of shared clonotypes between healthy human individuals. Looking at the study overall: Each donor contributed plates that comprised three CD4 naive, three CD4 memory, two CD8 naive and one CD8 memory.

Study findings and constraints: Relative to memory subsets, naive subsets generally showed larger estimated richness. With four donors compared, around 5% of naive CD4 clonotypes were shared.

Germline values: CDR1 MNHEY, CDR2 SMNVEV (reference sequence). Losses at the gene ends were 2 bases for V and 3 bases for J; bases not matched to a gene: 7. The CDR3 spans 15 residues. The TCR sequence derives from a man between 18 and 29 years old in good health. Some clones in this sample may be carry-over from other donors' samples. Sequenced: naive CD4+ T cells from PBMCs. Documented subset: CD45RA+ positively selected. The J gene is TRBJ2-7, the V gene TRBV27, with 7 bases fitting TRBD2. CDR3 region: CASSLGTGGYYEQYF. The CDR3 DNA reads as TGTGCCAGCAGTTTAGGTACGGGGGGATACTACGAGCAGTACTTC.